Below, 17 T cell receptor beta chains from the same sample are listed, as sequenced in a study of CD8+ T cells in alopecia areata. Treatment: oral pan-JAK inhibitor, 5-10 mg twice daily. Following extraction, RNA underwent reverse transcription to cDNA, which served as the sequencing template. TCRdb keeps only in-frame clones here, not all; method: immunoSEQ multiplex PCR. The sample includes about 92,000 clones, roughly 40% of them seen just once. This specimen was CD8+ T cells sorted from blood, taken at week 24, from a patient treated with tofacitinib. The receptors were sampled from a human donor with alopecia areata.

This chain uses TRBV9 with TRBJ2-5, with TRBD2 matching over 7 bases. The CDR3 extends over 16 amino acids. The trim removed 1 base at V and 3 bases at J, leaving 9 bases unmatched. Germline CDR1 reads SGDLS; CDR2 reads YYNGEE. The CDR3 protein is CASSVRVGAGKETQYF. The CDR3 bases are TGTGCCAGCAGCGTAAGAGTGGGAGCGGGAAAAGAGACCCAGTACTTC. The full variable domain, completed using reference TRBV9 and TRBJ2-5, is DSGVTQTPKHLITATGQRVTLRCSPRSGDLSVYWYQQSLDQGLQFLIQYYNGEERAKGNILERFSAQQFPDLHSELNLSSLELGDSALYFCASSVRVGAGKETQYFGPGTRLLVL.

This clone was detected only a few times. The rearrangement links TRBV7-2 to TRBJ1-1, with D uncertain. Germline-derived CDR1 and CDR2 are SGHTA and FQGNSA. This CDR3 comprises 14 residues. Trimming left V 5 bases short and J 1 base short, with 11 bases between. In nucleotides, the CDR3 is TGTGCCAGCAGCCGACTGGACGGGAACACTGAAGCTTTCTTT. Amino acids: CASSRLDGNTEAFF.

This clone was seen just once. V is TRBV9 and J is TRBJ2-7, with 11 bases matching TRBD2. The CDR3 sequence is 14 residues long. Germline-derived CDR1 and CDR2 are SGDLS and YYNGEE. The junction had 2 bases not matched to a gene; V was cut back by 2 bases and J by 4 bases. The CDR3 sequence is CASSVSGRAYEQYF. The CDR3 coding sequence is TGTGCCAGCAGCGTTAGCGGGAGGGCTTACGAGCAGTACTTC.

This clone has only a few counts. The chain uses TRBV29-1 and TRBJ2-5, with TRBD1 matching 9 bases. Germline V gives CDR1 SQVTM, CDR2 ANQGSEA. The CDR3 has 17 residues. The V and J ends lost 3 bases and 5 bases, in that order; junction bases with no gene match: 16. CDR3 coding DNA: TGCAGCGTTGAGGATACCGGGACAGGGATTTACGGGGAGACCCAGTACTTC. It translates to CSVEDTGTGIYGETQYF. Variable domain in full (rest from reference TRBV29-1 and TRBJ2-5): SAVISQKPSRDICQRGTSLTIQCQVDSQVTMMFWYRQQPGQSLTLIATANQGSEATYESGFVIDKFPISRPNLTFSTLTVSNMSPEDSSIYLCSVEDTGTGIYGETQYFGPGTRLLVL.

V gene TRBV28 combines with J gene TRBJ2-1, with 8 bases lining up with TRBD2. This CDR3 comprises 16 residues. Losses at the gene ends were 8 bases for V and 0 bases for J; bases not matched to a gene: 9. Germline assignment: CDR1 MDHEN and CDR2 SYDVKM. CDR3 residues: CASSFSGGSSYNEQFF. DNA of the CDR3: TGTGCCAGCTCCTTCAGCGGGGGCAGCTCCTACAATGAGCAGTTCTTC.

The genes are TRBV4-2 and TRBJ2-7; D not resolved. The CDR3 consists of 14 residues. The V end lost 3 bases, the J end lost 3 bases, and 12 bases lay between the germline ends. Germline CDR1 is LGHNA and CDR2 is YNFKEQ. This chain's CDR3 is CASSHNLNLYEQYF. The CDR3 nucleotides read TGTGCCAGCAGCCACAACTTAAATCTCTACGAGCAGTACTTC.

This rearrangement joins TRBV19 to TRBJ1-2, with 9 bases that match TRBD1. V lost 7 bases to trimming and J lost 6 bases; unmatched junction nucleotides: 3. From germline, CDR1 is LNHDA and CDR2 SQIVND (reference sequence). The CDR3 loop spans 12 amino acids. CDR3 residues: CASTQGANGYTF. CDR3 nucleotides: TGTGCCAGTACACAGGGGGCCAATGGCTACACCTTC.

This sequence joins TRBV29-1 and TRBJ2-2; the match to TRBD1 covers 7 bases. Germline lookup yields CDR1 SQVTM and CDR2 ANQGSEA. This CDR3 contains 14 residues. V gave up 2 bases and J gave up 0 bases; unmatched junction bases: 0. The CDR3 protein is CSVEQGANTGELFF. The CDR3 region has the DNA TGCAGCGTTGAACAGGGGGCGAACACCGGGGAGCTGTTTTTT.

The chain has TRBV25-1 and TRBJ1-1; D is undetermined. CDR1 is MGHDK and CDR2 is SYGVNS in the germline V gene. V gave up 0 bases and J gave up 5 bases, with 10 bases separating them. The CDR3 length is 14 residues. CDR3 sequence reads: CASSEYAPYTEAFF. The CDR3 nucleotides are TGTGCCAGCAGTGAATACGCCCCCTATACTGAAGCTTTCTTT. Looking up the rest from reference TRBV25-1 and TRBJ1-1 gives the full variable domain: EADIYQTPRYLVIGTGKKITLECSQTMGHDKMYWYQQDPGMELHLIHYSYGVNSTEKGDLSSESTVSRIRTEHFPLTLESARPSHTSQYLCASSEYAPYTEAFFGQGTRLTVV.

This chain links TRBV5-4 with TRBJ1-1, with D tentatively TRBD1 (5 bases). Trimming pared 4 bases from V and 1 base from J, leaving 11 bases between. CDR1 and CDR2 (germline): SGHNT, YYREEE (reference sequence). This CDR3 comprises 14 residues. The CDR3 spells CASSLLGTNTEAFF. The CDR3 bases are TGTGCCAGCAGCCTTCTGGGGACGAACACTGAAGCTTTCTTT.

The J gene is TRBJ2-5, the V gene TRBV29-1; D call uncertain. The V and J ends lost 7 bases and 4 bases respectively, with 19 bases between them. The germline V gene encodes CDR1 SQVTM and CDR2 ANQGSEA. This CDR3 spans 14 amino acids. The CDR3 DNA reads TGCAGCGGCTCCGCCGGGCCGCGAGGAGAGACCCAGTACTTC. The encoded protein is CSGSAGPRGETQYF.

The rearrangement joins TRBV11-3 to TRBJ2-5, with D uncertain. The V end was cut by 6 bases, the J end by 0 bases, with 8 bases between. CDR3 length: 13 residues. Germline-derived CDR1 and CDR2 are SGHNT and YENEEA. Here the CDR3 reads CASRDRDQETQYF. The CDR3 DNA sequence: TGTGCCAGCAGGGATCGGGACCAAGAGACCCAGTACTTC. Filled out from reference TRBV11-3 and TRBJ2-5, the complete variable domain reads EAGVVQSPRYKIIEKKQPVAFWCNPISGHNTLYWYLQNLGQGPELLIRYENEEAVDDSQLPKDRFSAERLKGVDSTLKIQPAELGDSAVYLCASRDRDQETQYFGPGTRLLVL.

The V call is TRBV5-8, the J call TRBJ1-5; D is ambiguous. The CDR3 runs to 13 residues. The germline CDR1 and CDR2 sequences are SGHTS and YDEGEE. The V gene lost 4 bases and the J gene lost 0 bases, with 5 bases spanning the gap. Written as DNA, the CDR3 is TGTGCCAGCAGCCACGGTAGCAATCAGCCCCAGCATTTT. As protein: CASSHGSNQPQHF.

This rearrangement joins TRBV7-7 to TRBJ2-5; no clear D. The germline V gene has CDR1 SSHAT and CDR2 FNYEAQ (reference sequence). This CDR3 is built from 15 residues. The V gene lost 2 bases and the J gene lost 2 bases, with 12 bases spanning the gap. This chain's CDR3 is CASSLTSYDQETQYF. CDR3 coding DNA: TGTGCCAGCAGCTTAACGTCCTACGATCAAGAGACCCAGTACTTC. Full variable domain (missing parts from reference TRBV7-7 and TRBJ2-5): GAGVSQSPRYKVTKRGQDVTLRCDPISSHATLYWYQQALGQGPEFLTYFNYEAQPDKSGLPSDRFSAERPEGSISTLTIQRTEQRDSAMYRCASSLTSYDQETQYFGPGTRLLVL.

The gene calls are TRBV7-9 and TRBJ2-5; tentative D call: TRBD2 (5 bases). The CDR3 has 14 residues. The germline gives CDR1 SEHNR, CDR2 FQNEAQ (reference sequence). V lost 5 bases and J 5 bases, leaving 15 bases between the germline ends. The CDR3 region is CASSNGQSGETQYF. CDR3 nucleotide sequence: TGTGCCAGCAGCAATGGTCAGTCGGGGGAGACCCAGTACTTC.

This clone was observed a handful of times. Other DNA sequences of this sample code for an identical CDR3. This chain's CDR3 is CASSPGTSGRGEQFF. CDR3 coding DNA: TGTGCCAGCAGTCCCGGGACTAGCGGGAGAGGGGAGCAGTTCTTC. The J gene is TRBJ2-1, the V gene TRBV27; 14 nucleotides agree with TRBD2. The ends lost 5 bases at V and 10 bases at J; junction bases unmatched: 7. The CDR3 is 15 residues long. The germline CDR1 and CDR2 sequences are MNHEY and SMNVEV (reference sequence).

The CDR3 DNA follows: TGTGCCAGTTCCCCCTCAATTCGGGGTCCCTACGAGCAGTACTTC. Encoded protein: CASSPSIRGPYEQYF. V gene TRBV19 combines with J gene TRBJ2-7, with D maybe TRBD2 (5 bases). The CDR3 contains 15 residues. V was cut by 8 bases and J by 2 bases, with 19 bases left in between. Germline V gene sequence: CDR1 LNHDA, CDR2 SQIVND (reference sequence).